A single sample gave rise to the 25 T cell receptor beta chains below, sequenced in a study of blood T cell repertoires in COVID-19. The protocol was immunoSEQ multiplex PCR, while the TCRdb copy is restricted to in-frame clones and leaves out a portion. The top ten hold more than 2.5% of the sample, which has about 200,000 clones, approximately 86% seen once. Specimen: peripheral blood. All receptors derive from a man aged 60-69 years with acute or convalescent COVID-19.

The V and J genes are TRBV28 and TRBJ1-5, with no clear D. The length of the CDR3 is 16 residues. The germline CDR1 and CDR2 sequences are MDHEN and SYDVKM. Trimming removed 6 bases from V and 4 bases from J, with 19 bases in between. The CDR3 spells CASSSGGSHFNQPQHF. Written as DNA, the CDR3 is TGTGCCAGCAGCTCCGGCGGATCCCATTTTAATCAGCCCCAGCATTTT. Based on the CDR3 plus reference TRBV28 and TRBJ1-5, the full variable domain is DVKVTQSSRYLVKRTGEKVFLECVQDMDHENMFWYRQDPGLGLRLIYFSYDVKMKEKGDIPEGYSVSREKKERFSLILESASTNQTSMYLCASSSGGSHFNQPQHFGDGTRLSIL.

The DNA of the CDR3 is TGTGCCAGCAGCCTCGACTCGCTGGCGACCCAGTACTTC. This encodes CASSLDSLATQYF. The chain joins TRBV6-5 to TRBJ2-5; D ambiguous. Germline V lookup: CDR1 MNHEY, CDR2 SVGAGI. V was trimmed by 6 bases and J by 7 bases, leaving 15 bases between them. The CDR3 extends over 13 amino acids.

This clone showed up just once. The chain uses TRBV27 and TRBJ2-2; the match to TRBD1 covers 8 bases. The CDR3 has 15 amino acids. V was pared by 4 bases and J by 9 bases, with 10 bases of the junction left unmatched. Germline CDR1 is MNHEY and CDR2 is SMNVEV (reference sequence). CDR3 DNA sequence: TGTGCCAGCAGTTGGCAGGGGGCGCGTCTTTGGGAGCTGTTTTTT. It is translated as CASSWQGARLWELFF.

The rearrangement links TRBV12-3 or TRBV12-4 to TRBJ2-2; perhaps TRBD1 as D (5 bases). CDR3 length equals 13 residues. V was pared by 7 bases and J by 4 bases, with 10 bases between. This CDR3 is CASNHDSTGELFF. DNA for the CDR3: TGTGCCAGCAACCACGACAGCACCGGGGAGCTGTTTTTT.

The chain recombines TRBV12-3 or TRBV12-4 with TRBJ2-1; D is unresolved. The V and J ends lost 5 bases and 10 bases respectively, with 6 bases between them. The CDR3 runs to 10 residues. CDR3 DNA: TGTGCCAGCAGTCGCGAGGAGCAGTTCTTC. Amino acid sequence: CASSREEQFF.

CDR3 sequence reads: CASSPLAGGANTGELFF. The CDR3 region has the DNA TGTGCCAGCAGCCCCTTAGCGGGGGGCGCGAACACCGGGGAGCTGTTTTTT. V usage is TRBV11-2 and J usage is TRBJ2-2; 10 bases fit TRBD2. V trimming: 5 bases; J trimming: 0 bases; junction bases outside the gene matches: 6. The germline V gene encodes CDR1 SGHAT and CDR2 FQNNGV. The CDR3 contains 17 residues. The full variable domain, in which reference TRBV11-2 and TRBJ2-2 provide the parts outside the CDR3, is EAGVAQSPRYKIIEKRQSVAFWCNPISGHATLYWYQQILGQGPKLLIQFQNNGVVDDSQLPKDRFSAERLKGVDSTLKIQPAKLEDSAVYLCASSPLAGGANTGELFFGEGSRLTVL.

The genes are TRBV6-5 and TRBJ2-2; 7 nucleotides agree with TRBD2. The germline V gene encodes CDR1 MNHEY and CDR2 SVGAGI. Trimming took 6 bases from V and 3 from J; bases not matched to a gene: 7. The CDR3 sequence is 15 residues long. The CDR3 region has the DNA TGTGCCAGCAGGAGCGGGACTCCGGACACCGGGGAGCTGTTTTTT. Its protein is CASRSGTPDTGELFF.

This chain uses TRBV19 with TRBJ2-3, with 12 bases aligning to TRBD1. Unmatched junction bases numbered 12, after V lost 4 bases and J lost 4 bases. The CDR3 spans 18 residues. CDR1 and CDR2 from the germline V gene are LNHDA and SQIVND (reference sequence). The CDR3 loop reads CASSTSGTGGLIADTQYF. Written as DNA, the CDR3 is TGTGCCAGTAGTACATCCGGGACAGGGGGCCTAATAGCAGATACGCAGTATTTT.

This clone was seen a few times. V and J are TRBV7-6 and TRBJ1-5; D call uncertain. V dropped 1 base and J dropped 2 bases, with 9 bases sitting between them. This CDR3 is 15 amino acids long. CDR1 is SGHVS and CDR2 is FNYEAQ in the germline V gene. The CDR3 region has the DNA TGTGCCAGCAGCTTAGGCCCGGCGGGCAATCAGCCCCAGCATTTT. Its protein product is CASSLGPAGNQPQHF.

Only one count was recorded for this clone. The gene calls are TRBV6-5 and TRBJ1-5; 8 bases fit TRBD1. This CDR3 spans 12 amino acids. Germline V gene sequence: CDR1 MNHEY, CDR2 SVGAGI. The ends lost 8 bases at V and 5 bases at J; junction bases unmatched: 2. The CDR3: CASPTGDQPQHF. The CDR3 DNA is TGTGCCAGCCCGACAGGGGATCAGCCCCAGCATTTT.

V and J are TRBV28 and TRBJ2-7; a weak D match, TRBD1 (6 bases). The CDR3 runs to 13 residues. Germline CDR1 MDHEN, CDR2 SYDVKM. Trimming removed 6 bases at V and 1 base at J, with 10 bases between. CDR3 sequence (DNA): TGTGCCAGCAGGGCGACAGGTTCCTACGAGCAGTACTTC. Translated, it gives CASRATGSYEQYF.

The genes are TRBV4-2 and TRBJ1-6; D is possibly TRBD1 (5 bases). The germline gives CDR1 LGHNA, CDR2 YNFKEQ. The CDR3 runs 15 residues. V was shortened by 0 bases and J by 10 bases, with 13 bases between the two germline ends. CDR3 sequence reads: CASSQDVGWGSPLHF. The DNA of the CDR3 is TGTGCCAGCAGCCAAGATGTGGGATGGGGCTCACCCCTCCACTTT.

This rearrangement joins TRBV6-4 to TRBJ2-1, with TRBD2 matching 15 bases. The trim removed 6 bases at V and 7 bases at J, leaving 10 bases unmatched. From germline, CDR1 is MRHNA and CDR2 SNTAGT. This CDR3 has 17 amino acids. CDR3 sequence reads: CASSPGLAGGPGNEQFF. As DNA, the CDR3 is TGTGCCAGCAGCCCCGGACTAGCGGGGGGGCCGGGGAATGAGCAGTTCTTC.

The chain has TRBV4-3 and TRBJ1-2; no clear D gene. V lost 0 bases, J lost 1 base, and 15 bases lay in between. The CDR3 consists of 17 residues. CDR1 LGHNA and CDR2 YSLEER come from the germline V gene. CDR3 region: CASSQEVTGRINYGYTF. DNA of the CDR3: TGCGCCAGCAGCCAAGAAGTTACCGGCAGGATTAACTATGGCTACACCTTC.

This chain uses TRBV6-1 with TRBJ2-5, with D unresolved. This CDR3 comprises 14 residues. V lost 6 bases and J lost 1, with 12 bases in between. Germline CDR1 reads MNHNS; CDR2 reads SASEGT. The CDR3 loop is CASSPLPPQETQYF. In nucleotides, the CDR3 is TGTGCCAGCAGCCCACTACCGCCCCAAGAGACCCAGTACTTC.

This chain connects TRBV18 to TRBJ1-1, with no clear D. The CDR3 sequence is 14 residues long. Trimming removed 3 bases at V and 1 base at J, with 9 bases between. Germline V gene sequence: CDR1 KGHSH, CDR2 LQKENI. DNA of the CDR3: TGTGCCAGCTCACCGCAGACGGGGAACACTGAAGCTTTCTTT. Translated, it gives CASSPQTGNTEAFF.

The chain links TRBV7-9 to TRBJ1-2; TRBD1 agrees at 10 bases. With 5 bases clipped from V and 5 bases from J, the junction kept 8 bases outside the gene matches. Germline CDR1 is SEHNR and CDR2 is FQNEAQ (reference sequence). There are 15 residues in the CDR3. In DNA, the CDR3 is TGTGCCAGCAGCCCCGGGGACAGGGGTCGGTATGGCTACACCTTC. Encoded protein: CASSPGDRGRYGYTF.

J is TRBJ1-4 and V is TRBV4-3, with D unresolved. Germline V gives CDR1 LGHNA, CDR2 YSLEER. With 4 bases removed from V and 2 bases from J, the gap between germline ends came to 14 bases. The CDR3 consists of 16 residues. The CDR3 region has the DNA TGCGCCAGCAGCCCCCGCTGGAGAGCGACTAATGAAAAACTGTTTTTT. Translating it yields CASSPRWRATNEKLFF.

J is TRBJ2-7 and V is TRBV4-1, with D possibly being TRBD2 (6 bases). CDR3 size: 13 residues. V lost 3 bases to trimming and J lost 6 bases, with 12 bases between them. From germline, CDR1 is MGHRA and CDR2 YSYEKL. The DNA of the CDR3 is TGCGCCAGCAGCCACATTGGGGAGGCCGAGCAGTACTTC. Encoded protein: CASSHIGEAEQYF.

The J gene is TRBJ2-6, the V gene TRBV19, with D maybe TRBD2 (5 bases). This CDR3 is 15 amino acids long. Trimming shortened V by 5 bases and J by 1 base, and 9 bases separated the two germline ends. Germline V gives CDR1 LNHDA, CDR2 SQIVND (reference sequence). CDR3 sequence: CASSVGISGANVLTF. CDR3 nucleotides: TGTGCCAGTAGTGTCGGGATTTCTGGGGCCAACGTCCTGACTTTC.

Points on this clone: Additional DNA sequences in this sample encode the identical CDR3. As DNA, the CDR3 is TGTGCCAGCTCGACAGGCCTCACTAACTATGGCTACACCTTC. Its translation is CASSTGLTNYGYTF. The rearrangement joins TRBV18 to TRBJ1-2; possible D gene TRBD1, 6 bases. The V end was cut by 6 bases, the J end by 0 bases, with 11 bases between. Germline V gene data show CDR1 as KGHSH and CDR2 as LQKENI. This CDR3 has 14 residues.

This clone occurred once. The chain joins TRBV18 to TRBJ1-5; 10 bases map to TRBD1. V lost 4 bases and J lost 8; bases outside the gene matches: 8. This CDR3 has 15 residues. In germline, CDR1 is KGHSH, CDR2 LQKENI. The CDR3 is CASSLDFGTGEPQHF. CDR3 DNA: TGTGCCAGCTCACTCGACTTCGGGACAGGGGAGCCCCAGCATTTT.

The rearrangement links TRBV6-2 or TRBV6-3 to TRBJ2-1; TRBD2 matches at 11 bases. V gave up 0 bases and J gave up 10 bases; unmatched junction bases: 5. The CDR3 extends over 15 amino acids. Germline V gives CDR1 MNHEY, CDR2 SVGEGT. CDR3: CASSYSGTSGEEQFF. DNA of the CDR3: TGTGCCAGCAGTTACTCCGGGACTAGCGGTGAAGAGCAGTTCTTC.

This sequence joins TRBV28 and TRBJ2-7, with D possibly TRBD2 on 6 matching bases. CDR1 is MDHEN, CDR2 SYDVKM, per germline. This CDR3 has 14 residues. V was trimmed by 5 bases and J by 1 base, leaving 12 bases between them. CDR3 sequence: CASSTPEGSYEQYF. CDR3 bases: TGTGCCAGCAGTACCCCGGAGGGTTCCTACGAGCAGTACTTC. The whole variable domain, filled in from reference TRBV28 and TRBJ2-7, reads DVKVTQSSRYLVKRTGEKVFLECVQDMDHENMFWYRQDPGLGLRLIYFSYDVKMKEKGDIPEGYSVSREKKERFSLILESASTNQTSMYLCASSTPEGSYEQYFGPGTRLTVT.

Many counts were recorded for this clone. CDR3: CASSLSQGGSEKLFF. CDR3 coding DNA: TGTGCCAGCAGCCTATCACAGGGGGGGAGTGAAAAACTGTTTTTT. This chain links TRBV7-2 with TRBJ1-4; 8 positions agree with TRBD1. This CDR3 comprises 15 residues. Per the germline V gene, CDR1 is SGHTA and CDR2 is FQGNSA. J was trimmed by 7 bases and V by 5 bases; bases with no gene match: 9.